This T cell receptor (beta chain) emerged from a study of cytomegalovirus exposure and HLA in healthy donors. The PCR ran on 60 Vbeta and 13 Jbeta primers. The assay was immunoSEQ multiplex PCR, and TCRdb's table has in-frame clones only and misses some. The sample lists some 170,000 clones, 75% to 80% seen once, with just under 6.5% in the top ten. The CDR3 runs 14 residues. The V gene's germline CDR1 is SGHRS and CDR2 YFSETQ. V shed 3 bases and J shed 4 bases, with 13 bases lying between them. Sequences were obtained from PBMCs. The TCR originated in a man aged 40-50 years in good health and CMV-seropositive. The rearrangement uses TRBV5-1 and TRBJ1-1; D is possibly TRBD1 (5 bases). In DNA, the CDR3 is TGCGCCAGCAGCTCTTGGGGGGAGGCCACTGAAGCTTTCTTT. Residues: CASSSWGEATEAFF. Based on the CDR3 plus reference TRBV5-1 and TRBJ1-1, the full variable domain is KAGVTQTPRYLIKTRGQQVTLSCSPISGHRSVSWYQQTPGQGLQFLFEYFSETQRNKGNFPGRFSGRQFSNSRSEMNVSTLELGDSALYLCASSSWGEATEAFFGQGTRLTVV.